Below, one TCR beta chain is given with its context. Antigen: not known. Profiling relied on immunoSEQ multiplex PCR, and the TCRdb table lists in-frame clones only, not all of them. The table has about 450,000 clones, 70% to 80% seen once. These data are taken from a study of shared clonotypes between healthy human individuals. In the study overall: Donors consisted of two women and three men between 18 and 49. General observations from the study: There were few donors, and this limited the genetic and exposure-history diversity represented. An effect of sequencing depth on clonotype sharing among donors was expected.

Healthy HIV-negative adults with no recent acute infections or vaccinations were recruited as donors. V lost 4 bases, J lost 5 bases, and 13 bases lay in between. The CDR3 totals 14 residues. This TCR derives from a woman aged 40 to 49 in good health. Some clones in this sample may be carry-over from other donors' samples. The sample comprised PBMCs. The V and J genes are TRBV5-3 and TRBJ2-1; D unresolved. TRBV5-3 carries the ORF label, with uncertain function. This CDR3 is CARSRDPRDNEQFF. CDR3 DNA sequence: TGTGCCAGAAGCCGTGACCCCCGGGACAATGAGCAGTTCTTC.